A selection of T cell receptor beta chains follows, all from one sample in a study of graft-versus-host responses after intestinal transplantation. The repertoire was sequenced with immunoSEQ multiplex PCR; TCRdb's copy has only in-frame clones and lacks some. The table shows tens of thousands of clones, with roughly 90% occurring only once. The sequences come from bone marrow, collected less than 750 days after intestinal transplantation. The receptors derive from a human patient who received an intestinal transplant, so some T cells may come from the graft donor. The CDR3 runs from the conserved cysteine through the conserved F or W. A D gene is named only where the DNA matches it firmly.

V	D	J	CDR3
TRBV7-2	TRBD1	TRBJ2-3	CASSLEDRYYLDTQYF
TRBV6-5	TRBD1	TRBJ2-7	CASSTGGDSYEQYF
TRBV28	TRBD1	TRBJ1-3	CASSQGVLTPNTIYF
TRBV7-6	TRBD2	TRBJ2-1	CASSGGLAGGEYNEQFF
TRBV9	NA	TRBJ2-3	CASSADSGGEADTQYF
TRBV2	TRBD1	TRBJ1-1	CASSRGQGAGRAFF
TRBV2	TRBD2	TRBJ2-7	CASTQITGGPLADF
TRBV4-1	NA	TRBJ1-1	CASVQQGNTEAFF
TRBV10-3	TRBD2	TRBJ2-1	CAISGSGVRAYNEQFF
TRBV6-5	NA	TRBJ1-5	CASSYGGNQPQHF
TRBV5-1	TRBD1	TRBJ2-2	CASSSGQGWTGELFF
TRBV10-3	NA	TRBJ2-7	CAISGQDPSYEQYF
TRBV6-1	TRBD1	TRBJ1-1	CASSETGGDTEAFF
TRBV9	NA	TRBJ2-5	CASSRQETQYF
TRBV27	NA	TRBJ1-1	CASSSAREMNTEAFF
TRBV10-3	NA	TRBJ2-7	CAISEPQTPGNEQYF
TRBV19	TRBD2	TRBJ2-1	CASSIRGLGSGRIYEQFF
TRBV9	NA	TRBJ1-4	CASSVGGDEKLFF
TRBV5-1	TRBD1	TRBJ2-5	CASSLARDRGETQYF
TRBV29-1	NA	TRBJ1-1	CSVVKGDSSEAFF
TRBV28	NA	TRBJ1-4	CASSLGGLGPSEKLFF
TRBV10-2	TRBD1	TRBJ1-2	CASSESGTGGEGYTF